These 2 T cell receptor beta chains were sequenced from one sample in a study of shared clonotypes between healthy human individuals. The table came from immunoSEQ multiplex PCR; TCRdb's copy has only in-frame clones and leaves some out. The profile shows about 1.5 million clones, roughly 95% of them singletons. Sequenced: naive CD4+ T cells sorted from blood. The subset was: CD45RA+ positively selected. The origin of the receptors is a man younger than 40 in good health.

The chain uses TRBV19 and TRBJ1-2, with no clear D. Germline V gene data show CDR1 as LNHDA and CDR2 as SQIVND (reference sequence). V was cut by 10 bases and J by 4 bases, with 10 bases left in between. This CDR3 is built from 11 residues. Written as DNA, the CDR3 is TGTGCCACCGGAGGAGGCTATGGCTACACCTTC. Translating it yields CATGGGYGYTF.

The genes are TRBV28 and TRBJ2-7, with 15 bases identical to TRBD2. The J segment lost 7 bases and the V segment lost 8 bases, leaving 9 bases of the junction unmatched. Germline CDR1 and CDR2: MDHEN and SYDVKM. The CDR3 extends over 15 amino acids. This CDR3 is CASGGTSGRLGEQYF. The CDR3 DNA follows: TGTGCCAGCGGAGGGACTAGCGGGAGGCTGGGGGAGCAGTACTTC.